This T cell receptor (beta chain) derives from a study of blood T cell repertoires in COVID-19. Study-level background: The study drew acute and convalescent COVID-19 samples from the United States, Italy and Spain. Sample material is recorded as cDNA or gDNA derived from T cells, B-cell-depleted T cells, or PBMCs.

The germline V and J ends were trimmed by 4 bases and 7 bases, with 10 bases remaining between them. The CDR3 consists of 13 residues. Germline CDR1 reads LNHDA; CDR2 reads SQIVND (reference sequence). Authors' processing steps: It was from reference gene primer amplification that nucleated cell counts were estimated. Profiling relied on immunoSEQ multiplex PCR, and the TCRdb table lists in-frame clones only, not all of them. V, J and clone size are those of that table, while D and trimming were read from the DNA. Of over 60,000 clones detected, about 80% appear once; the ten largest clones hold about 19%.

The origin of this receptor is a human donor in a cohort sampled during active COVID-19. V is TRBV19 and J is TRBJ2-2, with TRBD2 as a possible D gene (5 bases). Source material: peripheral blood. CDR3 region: CASSKVGSGELFF. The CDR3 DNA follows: TGTGCCAGTAGTAAGGTGGGGAGCGGGGAGCTGTTTTTT.